This entry concerns a single T cell receptor (beta chain). Its antigen specificity is not known. Base-call qualities are not available, and no considerably larger clone is one nucleotide away. The immunoSEQ Assay, a bias-controlled multiplex PCR, was used to amplify TCRbeta CDR3 regions from genomic DNA. Turning to the authors' computational methods: The number of nucleated cells in each sample was estimated from the amplification of reference gene primers within the assay. To quantify the absolute abundance of each unique TCRbeta CDR3 rearrangement, sequence reads were collapsed and filtered. For each sample, productive Simpson clonality was calculated as the square root of Simpson's diversity index across productive rearrangements. In its TCRdb copy, this immuneACCESS table keeps in-frame sequences only and misses some clones. Where compared with another copy, unresolved V genes explain less than half of these, and the others have no known cause. D and trimming were read from the DNA, whereas the V and J calls and clone size are those reported in that table. The sample records a few hundred thousand clones, 89% of which are singletons. The leading ten clones occupy approximately 8.8% of the sample.

This sample is drawn from a study of blood T cell repertoires in COVID-19 (dated by TCRdb to between 2020 and 2021). Context from the whole study: Collaborator samples came from the United States, Italy and Spain and covered acute and convalescent phases of COVID-19. HLA class I and class II types, where available, came from metadata supplied by the sample provider rather than from assay-based typing. The repertoires were made available in a free public database intended to serve as a resource for research on the immune response to SARS-CoV-2. A de-identified subject ID, COVID-19 status, age in years and sex were almost always included in the sample metadata. Samples were obtained from the ongoing ImmuneRACE study (first 160 participants) and from about 1,300 subjects provided by 6 global collaborators. The prospective study material was composed of cDNA or gDNA derived from T cells, B-cell-depleted T cells, or PBMCs. Deeply sampled blood TCRbeta repertoires from subjects exposed to, actively infected with, or recovered from COVID-19 were included in the dataset. Results the study describes overall, beyond this receptor: The quantity of clinical and demographic metadata differed by source and by participant and was supplied without curation.

Participants in the prospective study were enrolled through a virtual design, were aged roughly 18 to 90 years, and lived in roughly 24 United States geographic areas. To assign participants to cohorts, the prospective study relied on clinical history that participants themselves reported in a screening survey and a study questionnaire. Recovered participants in ImmuneRACE Cohort 3 were defined as having two consecutive negative NP/OP PCR tests, clearance from a healthcare professional, or resolution of symptoms. In the prospective study, mobile phlebotomists collected whole blood, serum and a nasopharyngeal or oropharyngeal swab from each participant. Prospective study participants could optionally give additional blood draws and questionnaires over an approximately two-month period. Before DNA extraction, blood samples from the prospective study were shipped at room temperature or frozen. From the germline V gene, CDR1 is MNHEY and CDR2 is SVGAGI. There are 14 amino acids in the CDR3, from cysteine to phenylalanine inclusive. CDR3 DNA only is kept here, 42 bases in frame from base 1. V is cut by 2 bases and J by 5 bases, and the space between the germline ends is 12 bases.

The clonotype originates from a woman between 40 and 55 years old who had recovered from COVID-19. This chain is built from TRBV6-5 and TRBJ2-5, with the D segment identity uncertain. Sequenced: PBMCs or T cells enriched from blood (not recorded which). The CDR3 sequence is CASSYGGPRETQYF. The DNA sequence is as follows: TGTGCCAGCAGTTACGGCGGTCCTCGGGAGACCCAGTACTTC.